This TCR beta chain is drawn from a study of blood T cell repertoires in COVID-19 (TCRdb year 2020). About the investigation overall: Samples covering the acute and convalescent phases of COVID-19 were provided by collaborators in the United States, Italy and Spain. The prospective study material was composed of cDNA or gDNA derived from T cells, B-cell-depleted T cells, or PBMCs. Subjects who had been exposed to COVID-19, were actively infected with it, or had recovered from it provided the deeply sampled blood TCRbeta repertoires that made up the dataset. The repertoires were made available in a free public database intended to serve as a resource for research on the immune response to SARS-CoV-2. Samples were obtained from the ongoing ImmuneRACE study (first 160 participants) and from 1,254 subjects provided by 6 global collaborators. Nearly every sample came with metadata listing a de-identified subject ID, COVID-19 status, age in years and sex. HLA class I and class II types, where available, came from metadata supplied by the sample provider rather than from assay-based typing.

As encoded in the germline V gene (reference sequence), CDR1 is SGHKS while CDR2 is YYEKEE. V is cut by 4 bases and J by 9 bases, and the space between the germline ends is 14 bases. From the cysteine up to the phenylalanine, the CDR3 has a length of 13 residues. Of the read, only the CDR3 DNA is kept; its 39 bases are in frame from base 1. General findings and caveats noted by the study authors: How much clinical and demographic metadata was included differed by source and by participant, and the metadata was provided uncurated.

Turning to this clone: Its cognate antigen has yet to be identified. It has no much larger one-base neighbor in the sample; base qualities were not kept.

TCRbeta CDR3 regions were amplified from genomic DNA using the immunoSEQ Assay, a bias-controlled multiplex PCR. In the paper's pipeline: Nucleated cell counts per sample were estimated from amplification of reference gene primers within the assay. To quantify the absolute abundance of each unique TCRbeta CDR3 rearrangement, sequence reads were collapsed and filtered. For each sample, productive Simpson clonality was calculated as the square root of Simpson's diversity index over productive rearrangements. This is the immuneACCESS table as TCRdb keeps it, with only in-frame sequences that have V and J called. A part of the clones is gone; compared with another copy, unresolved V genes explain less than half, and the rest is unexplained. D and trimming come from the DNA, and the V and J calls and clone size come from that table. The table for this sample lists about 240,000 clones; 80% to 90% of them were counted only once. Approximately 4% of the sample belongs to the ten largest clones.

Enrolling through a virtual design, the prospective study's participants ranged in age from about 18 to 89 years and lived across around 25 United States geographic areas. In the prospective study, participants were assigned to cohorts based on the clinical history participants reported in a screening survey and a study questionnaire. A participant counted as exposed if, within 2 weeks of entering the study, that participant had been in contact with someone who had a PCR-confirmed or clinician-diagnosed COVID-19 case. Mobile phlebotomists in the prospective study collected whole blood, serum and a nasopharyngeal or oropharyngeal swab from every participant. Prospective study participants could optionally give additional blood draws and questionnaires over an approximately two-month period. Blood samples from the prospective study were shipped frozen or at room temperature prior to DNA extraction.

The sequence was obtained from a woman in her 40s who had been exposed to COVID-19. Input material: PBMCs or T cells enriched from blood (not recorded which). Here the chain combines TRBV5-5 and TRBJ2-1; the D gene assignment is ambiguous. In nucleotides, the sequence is TGTGCCAGCAGCGTAATAGCCCTGGCTGAGCAGTTCTTC. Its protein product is CASSVIALAEQFF.